Each of the 15 T cell receptor beta chains below was sequenced from the same sample in a study of metastatic and nonmetastatic thyroid tumors. From the PCR reads, TCRdb re-called clones with MiXCR. The data hold fewer than 35,000 clones, with 25% to 35% observed a single time. Treatment of any kind had been given to no patient before thyroid surgery. The sample consisted of blood. Source of these receptors: a female donor with papillary thyroid cancer or a benign thyroid nodule (not recorded which). Some clones in this sample may be carry-over from other donors' samples.

The gene calls are TRBV30 and TRBJ2-7; D is tentatively TRBD1 or TRBD2 (5 bases each). The CDR3 is made up of 15 amino acids. Trimming cost V 3 bases and J 2 bases, with 17 bases left between them. Germline V CDR1 and CDR2: GTSNPN, SVGIG (reference sequence). CDR3 loop: CAWSVQGRAPYEQYF. The DNA for the CDR3 is TGTGCCTGGAGCGTCCAGGGACGGGCTCCCTACGAGCAGTACTTC. Drawing the rest from reference TRBV30 and TRBJ2-7, the complete variable domain is SQTIHQWPATLVQPVGSPLSLECTVEGTSNPNLYWYRQAAGRGLQLLFYSVGIGQISSEVPQNLSASRPQDRQFILSSKKLLLSDSGFYLCAWSVQGRAPYEQYFGPGTRLTVT.

There are many counts of this clone. The CDR3 spells CASSRGTGYNYGYTF. The CDR3 nucleotides read TGTGCCAGCAGTCGGGGGACAGGGTACAACTATGGCTACACCTTC. The chain employs TRBV6-1 and TRBJ1-2, with 9 positions matching TRBD1. Per germline, CDR1 MNHNS and CDR2 SASEGT. The J segment lost 2 bases and the V segment lost 5 bases, leaving 6 bases of the junction unmatched. This CDR3 comprises 15 residues.

V and J are TRBV28 and TRBJ1-2, with TRBD1 identical over 7 bases. The J segment lost 13 bases and the V segment lost 3 bases, leaving 5 bases of the junction unmatched. Per germline, CDR1 MDHEN and CDR2 SYDVKM. The CDR3 totals 11 residues. CDR3 nucleotides: TGTGCCAGCAGTTTGGAGGGGGCGCCCACCTTC. Its protein product is CASSLEGAPTF.

The rearrangement uses TRBV4-3 and TRBJ2-7; 7 positions agree with TRBD2. Germline CDR1 LGHNA, CDR2 YSLEER. J was trimmed by 4 bases and V by 0 bases; bases with no gene match: 6. This CDR3 has 15 residues. CDR3 sequence reads: CASSQDEGGPYEQYF. In DNA form, the CDR3 reads TGCGCCAGCAGCCAAGATGAGGGAGGGCCATACGAGCAGTACTTC.

CDR3: CASSRGTRRDEQYF. The DNA for the CDR3 is TGCGCCAGCAGCAGAGGGACACGACGCGACGAGCAGTACTTC. The rearrangement links TRBV5-1 to TRBJ2-7, with D possibly being TRBD1 (6 bases). The CDR3 extends over 14 amino acids. Deletions cut 4 bases from V and 5 bases from J, with 16 bases between. Per germline, CDR1 SGHRS and CDR2 YFSETQ.

This clone was seen repeatedly, ten times or more. This sequence joins TRBV20-1 and TRBJ2-1; the D gene could be TRBD1 or TRBD2 (6 bases each). The germline V gene encodes CDR1 DFQATT and CDR2 SNEGSKA (reference sequence). V was shortened by 2 bases and J by 10 bases, with 15 bases between the two germline ends. CDR3 length: 13 amino acids. CDR3 DNA: TGCAGTGCTAGATACAGGGTTGGGGGGGAGCAGTTCTTC. Protein product: CSARYRVGGEQFF.

V usage is TRBV20-1 and J usage is TRBJ2-3, with TRBD1 matching over 10 bases. CDR1 and CDR2 from the germline V gene are DFQATT and SNEGSKA (reference sequence). The CDR3 consists of 15 residues. The CDR3 DNA reads as TGCAGCTCTGAGATCCGGGACAGGGGAACAGATACGCAGTATTTT. It codes for CSSEIRDRGTDTQYF.

The V and J genes are TRBV30 and TRBJ1-2; D remains ambiguous. CDR1 and CDR2 (germline): GTSNPN, SVGIG (reference sequence). V lost 1 base to trimming and J lost 6 bases, with 12 bases between them. CDR3 length: 13 amino acids. The CDR3 sequence is CAWSGENLDGYTF. The CDR3, as DNA: TGTGCCTGGAGTGGGGAGAACCTGGATGGCTACACCTTC.

This clone was seen at least ten times. The chain uses TRBV2 and TRBJ2-5; 8 nucleotides line up with TRBD1. CDR1 and CDR2 from the germline V gene are SNHLY and FYNNEI. Germline trimming cut 5 bases from V and 5 bases from J; bases unmatched to any gene: 7. The CDR3 is 14 amino acids. CDR3 region: CASSLRQGTETQYF. In DNA, the CDR3 is TGTGCCAGCAGTCTTCGACAGGGGACGGAGACCCAGTACTTC.

This clone was recorded many times. The chain links TRBV2 to TRBJ1-4; 7 bases map to TRBD1. The CDR3 is 13 residues long. J was trimmed by 8 bases and V by 7 bases; bases with no gene match: 7. Germline V gene sequence: CDR1 SNHLY, CDR2 FYNNEI. The CDR3, as DNA: TGTGCCAGCAACCCAGGGGGACGCGAAAAACTGTTTTTT. Translated, it gives CASNPGGREKLFF.

Ten or more counts support this clone. This chain links TRBV27 with TRBJ2-1, with D uncertain. The CDR3 sequence is 14 residues long. CDR1 is MNHEY and CDR2 is SMNVEV in the germline V gene (reference sequence). The germline V and J ends were trimmed by 10 bases and 6 bases, with 19 bases remaining between them. CDR3 loop: CATRPLMVLNEQFF. In nucleotides, the CDR3 is TGTGCCACTAGACCCCTGATGGTACTCAATGAGCAGTTCTTC.

By sample share, this clone is medium-sized. The chain links TRBV6-1 to TRBJ1-1; D gene unclear. The V end was cut by 6 bases, the J end by 1 base, with 9 bases between. Germline CDR1 reads MNHNS; CDR2 reads SASEGT. This CDR3 is built from 13 residues. The DNA of the CDR3 is TGTGCCAGCAGGAACGCGGGGAACACTGAAGCTTTCTTT. Translating it yields CASRNAGNTEAFF.

This clone showed up just a few times. The rearrangement links TRBV19 to TRBJ1-2; D unclear. The germline V gene has CDR1 LNHDA and CDR2 SQIVND (reference sequence). The ends were cut back, 7 bases at V and 0 bases at J, with 9 bases in the middle. The CDR3 sequence is 13 residues long. The CDR3 is CASTRTANYGYTF. In nucleotides, the CDR3 is TGTGCCAGTACTAGAACAGCTAACTATGGCTACACCTTC.

The chain couples TRBV5-1 to TRBJ1-2, with D possibly TRBD1 on 5 matching bases. Trimming took off 1 base at V and 7 bases at J, with 17 bases between the two ends. This CDR3 is 15 amino acids long. Germline V CDR1 and CDR2: SGHRS, YFSETQ. The CDR3 reads CASSLQGAAAGGYTF. Here the CDR3 DNA reads TGCGCCAGCAGCTTGCAGGGAGCCGCGGCCGGTGGCTACACCTTC.

By sample share, this clone is large. This sequence joins TRBV6-1 and TRBJ2-7; 7 nucleotides align to TRBD2. Germline V CDR1 and CDR2: MNHNS, SASEGT. V lost 3 bases and J lost 1; bases outside the gene matches: 6. This CDR3 spans 15 amino acids. Here the CDR3 reads CASSDIGGGSYEQYF. The CDR3 nucleotides are TGTGCCAGCAGTGATATCGGCGGGGGATCCTACGAGCAGTACTTC.